A selection of T cell receptor beta chains follows, all from one sample in a study of T cell repertoires in cytomegalovirus infection. TCRdb redid the calling of the reads with MiXCR, one entry per CDR3 protein. The table shows around 630,000 distinct CDR3 sequences, with 20% to 30% occurring only once. Sample: CD8+ T cells from PBMCs. The receptors stem from a human donor in good health (CMV status not recorded). Some clones in this sample may be carry-over from other donors' samples. CDR3s include the opening cysteine and the closing phenylalanine or tryptophan. Fields, in order: clone size, V gene, D gene, J gene, CDR3 DNA, CDR3 protein. A D gene is named only where the DNA matches it firmly. Clone size is given for some rows only: seen once, a few or many times, or a class if the clone is expanded.

-	TRBV29-1	TRBD2	TRBJ2-1	TGCAGCGTTGAAGCTCTAGCGGGGGGTTACAATGAGCAGTTCTTC	CSVEALAGGYNEQFF
-	TRBV4-1	-	TRBJ2-7	TGCGCCAGCAGCCAAGATCGGCCGGACAGATTGGATACGGGTGAGGAGCAGTACTTC	CASSQDRPDRLDTGEEQYF
many	TRBV4-2	-	TRBJ2-5	TGTGCCAGCAGCCAAGGGGGACTGGCCCAAGAGACCCAGTACTTC	CASSQGGLAQETQYF
-	TRBV15	-	TRBJ2-5	TGTGCCACCAGCTCCATGAGGGGGGCCGTACAAGAGACCCAGTACTTC	CATSSMRGAVQETQYF
-	TRBV28	TRBD1	TRBJ1-3	TGTGCCAGCAGTTCCAGGACAGGGGGAAACACCATATATTTT	CASSSRTGGNTIYF
few	TRBV19	-	TRBJ2-2	TGTGCCAGTAGTCCCCGGACTACCAACGACGGGGAGCTGTTTTTT	CASSPRTTNDGELFF
few	TRBV7-9	TRBD1	TRBJ2-3	TGTGCCAGCAGCTCCCCGGACAGGGATAATCCAGATACGCAGTATTTT	CASSSPDRDNPDTQYF
-	TRBV29-1	-	TRBJ2-1	TGCAGCGTCCCTAGAGTAAGAGACAATGAGCAGTTCTTC	CSVPRVRDNEQFF
many	TRBV7-6	-	TRBJ1-1	TGTGCCAGCAGCTACGGGACACCTTCTGAAGCTTTCTTT	CASSYGTPSEAFF
few	TRBV7-4	-	TRBJ2-5	TGTGCCAGCAGTTTTGACAGGTTTCGGCAAGAGACCCAGTACTTC	CASSFDRFRQETQYF
once	TRBV29-1	-	TRBJ1-2	TGCAGCGTTGACGGGGGAAAACTCTATGGCTACACCTTC	CSVDGGKLYGYTF
-	TRBV19	-	TRBJ1-1	TGTGCCAGTACCCTGGGACCGCGTGAAGCTTTCTTT	CASTLGPREAFF
many	TRBV5-5	TRBD1	TRBJ1-2	TGTGCCAGCAGCTCCCCGGACAGGGGAAACTATGGCTACACCTTC	CASSSPDRGNYGYTF
-	TRBV28	-	TRBJ1-6	TGTGCCAGCAGGCCTACAAAAAGGGGTGCCTATAATTCACCCCTCCACTTT	CASRPTKRGAYNSPLHF
few	TRBV4-1	-	TRBJ2-1	TGCGCCAGCAGCCAAGAAAGTGGATTCGGTGGGTACAATGAGCAGTTCTTC	CASSQESGFGGYNEQFF
few	TRBV2	-	TRBJ2-3	TGTGCCAGCATTCGGGCCAACACGCAGTATTTT	CASIRANTQYF
few	TRBV5-6	TRBD1	TRBJ2-7	TGTGCCAGCAGTGCCCGGGACAGGGGAACCTACGAGCAGTACTTC	CASSARDRGTYEQYF
many	TRBV10-3	-	TRBJ1-2	TGTGCCATCCTAGGAAAAGCAAACTATGGCTACACCTTC	CAILGKANYGYTF
few	TRBV29-1	-	TRBJ1-1	TGCAGCGTCGAGGGGGACACCACTGAAGCTTTCTTT	CSVEGDTTEAFF
-	TRBV7-6	TRBD2	TRBJ2-1	TGTGCCAGCAGCACACTAGCGGGGGGTTGGGTTGAGCAGTTCTTC	CASSTLAGGWVEQFF
many	TRBV6-2/TRBV6-3	-	TRBJ1-1	TGTGCCAGCAGTTTACCTGAGGGGAACACTGAAGCTTTCTTT	CASSLPEGNTEAFF
many	TRBV12-3/TRBV12-4	-	TRBJ2-5	TGTGCCAGCAGTTCCACAGCCAACCCAAAAGAGACCCAGTACTTC	CASSSTANPKETQYF
few	TRBV5-1	TRBD1	TRBJ2-7	TGCGCCAGCAGCATTTCCGGGACAGGGCTCTACGAGCAGTACTTC	CASSISGTGLYEQYF
-	TRBV7-9	-	TRBJ2-2	TGTGCCAGCAGCCCCCCCCAAGCGAACACCGGGGAGCTGTTTTTT	CASSPPQANTGELFF
few	TRBV27	-	TRBJ2-5	TGTGCCAGCAGTTTATTCTGGACGGCAGACCAAGAGACCCAGTACTTC	CASSLFWTADQETQYF
few	TRBV29-1	-	TRBJ2-2	TGCAGCATAGAGGGAACGGGCACCGGGGAGCTGTTTTTT	CSIEGTGTGELFF
many	TRBV7-6	-	TRBJ2-7	TGTGCCAGCAGCCCCCGGGGGGCAGGCATCTACGAGCAGTACTTC	CASSPRGAGIYEQYF
-	TRBV6-1	-	TRBJ2-1	TGTGCCAGCAGTTACGATGTGATGGACCCCCAACGGGGTTATTATGAGCAGTTCTTC	CASSYDVMDPQRGYYEQFF
many	TRBV7-8	TRBD1	TRBJ2-7	TGTGCCAGCAGCTCACCCGGGACAGGGGTCGAGCAGTACTTC	CASSSPGTGVEQYF
-	TRBV18	-	TRBJ1-1	TGTGCCAGCTCACCTTGGGCTGGGAACACTGAAGCTTTCTTT	CASSPWAGNTEAFF
-	TRBV7-9	TRBD1	TRBJ1-2	TGTGCCAGCAGCGCACAGGGGGATGGCTACACCTTC	CASSAQGDGYTF
-	TRBV19	TRBD1	TRBJ1-5	TGTGCCAGTACTCAGGACAGGACGGAGTATCAGCCCCAGCATTTT	CASTQDRTEYQPQHF
-	TRBV6-1	-	TRBJ1-1	TGTGCCAGCAGTGACGGGGGGGTATGGACTGAAGCTTTCTTT	CASSDGGVWTEAFF
many	TRBV7-8	-	TRBJ1-2	TGTGCCAGCAGCTTACTTAGTGGGGGAGGGCAGAAGTATGGCTACACCTTC	CASSLLSGGGQKYGYTF
few	TRBV6-6	-	TRBJ1-1	TGTGCCAGCATATTTTCGCTCTCGAACACTGAAGCTTTCTTT	CASIFSLSNTEAFF
-	TRBV12-3/TRBV12-4	TRBD1	TRBJ1-1	TGTGCCAGCAGCGAATCCCGGGACAGACTTCTGAACACTGAAGCTTTCTTT	CASSESRDRLLNTEAFF
many	TRBV10-3	TRBD2	TRBJ2-1	TGTGCCATCCTCGAAGAAGCGGGGGGATGGGATGAGCAGTTCTTC	CAILEEAGGWDEQFF
many	TRBV12-3/TRBV12-4	-	TRBJ1-1	TGTGCCAGCAGTTATGAAGCCAGCAACACTGAAGCTTTCTTT	CASSYEASNTEAFF
-	TRBV4-2	TRBD1	TRBJ1-5	TGTGCCAGCAGCCAAACGGGACAGGGGTTTCAGCCCCAGCATTTT	CASSQTGQGFQPQHF
many	TRBV7-9	TRBD2	TRBJ2-7	TGTGCCAGCAGAGCGGGGGGGGCAGGAGTCTCCTACGAGCAGTACTTC	CASRAGGAGVSYEQYF
-	TRBV28	-	TRBJ1-1	TGTGCCAGCACTCTCGAAGAGGGGGAGTGGGGCACTGAAGCTTTCTTT	CASTLEEGEWGTEAFF
many	TRBV18	TRBD1	TRBJ1-1	TGTGCCAGCTCACCAGGGACAGGGTCCCCTGAAGCTTTCTTT	CASSPGTGSPEAFF
-	TRBV20-1	-	TRBJ2-5	TGCAGTGCTAGATGGATACAAGAGACCCAGTACTTC	CSARWIQETQYF
-	TRBV7-9	-	TRBJ1-1	TGTGCCAGCAGCTTAGGGACAGCAGTATACACTGAAGCTTTCTTT	CASSLGTAVYTEAFF
few	TRBV7-9	TRBD1	TRBJ2-2	TGTGCCAATTACAGGGGAAACACCGGGGAGCTGTTTTTT	CANYRGNTGELFF
-	TRBV29-1	TRBD1	TRBJ1-2	TGCAGCGTTGGGGGACAGGCAAACTATGGCTACACCTTC	CSVGGQANYGYTF
-	TRBV20-1	-	TRBJ2-5	TGCAGTGTAGGTCAAAAGGGCCAAGAGACCCAGTACTTC	CSVGQKGQETQYF
few	TRBV7-9	TRBD1	TRBJ2-3	TGTGCCAGCAGCATAACGGGACAGGGGGCCGATTATCTGACAGATACGCAGTATTTT	CASSITGQGADYLTDTQYF
many	TRBV6-6	-	TRBJ1-4	TGTGCCAGCACAAAATGGGGTGGGGAAAAACTGTTTTTT	CASTKWGGEKLFF
many	TRBV7-2	-	TRBJ2-7	TGTGCCAGCAGCTTAGGGCGGGGGCTGTCTTACGAGCAGTACTTC	CASSLGRGLSYEQYF
few	TRBV19	-	TRBJ1-5	TGTGCCAGTAGTATCCCCAGGACTATCAATCAGCCCCAGCATTTT	CASSIPRTINQPQHF
few	TRBV6-2/TRBV6-3	-	TRBJ2-7	TGTGCCAGCAGTTACTACGCAGGGGTAGCCTACGAGCAGTACTTC	CASSYYAGVAYEQYF
-	TRBV4-1	TRBD1	TRBJ1-5	TGCGCCAGCAGCCACGGGACAGGGTTTCAGCCCCAGCATTTT	CASSHGTGFQPQHF
-	TRBV20-1	-	TRBJ2-1	TGCAGTGCTAGCCCAGGGGAAGATGAGCAGTTCTTC	CSASPGEDEQFF
many	TRBV7-9	-	TRBJ2-1	TGTGCCAGCAGCTCAGGGGAGCTGAGGGATGAGCAGTTCTTC	CASSSGELRDEQFF
many	TRBV19	-	TRBJ1-1	TGTGCCAGTAGTATTGGGGGGCAGAACACTGAAGCTTTCTTT	CASSIGGQNTEAFF
many	TRBV11-1	-	TRBJ1-1	TGTGCCAGCAGCTTTACACCCAGGGAAGAAGCTTTCTTT	CASSFTPREEAFF
many	TRBV7-2	-	TRBJ2-5	TGTGCCAGCAGCTCCCCCCCGGAGGAGACCCAGTACTTC	CASSSPPEETQYF
-	TRBV28	-	TRBJ1-5	TGTGCCAGCAGCCCCCGGGGGCCAGGTTATAGCAATCAGCCCCAGCATTTT	CASSPRGPGYSNQPQHF